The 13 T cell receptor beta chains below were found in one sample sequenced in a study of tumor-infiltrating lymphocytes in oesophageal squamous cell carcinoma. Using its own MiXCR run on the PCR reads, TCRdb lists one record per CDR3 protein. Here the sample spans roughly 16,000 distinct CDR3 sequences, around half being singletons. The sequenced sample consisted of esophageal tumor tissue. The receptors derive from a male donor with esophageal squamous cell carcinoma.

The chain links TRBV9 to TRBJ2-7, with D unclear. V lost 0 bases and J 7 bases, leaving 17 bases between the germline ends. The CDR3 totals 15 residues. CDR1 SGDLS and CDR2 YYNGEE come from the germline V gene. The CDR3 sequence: CASSVDSEASHEQYF. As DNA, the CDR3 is TGTGCCAGCAGCGTAGACAGTGAAGCAAGCCATGAGCAGTACTTC.

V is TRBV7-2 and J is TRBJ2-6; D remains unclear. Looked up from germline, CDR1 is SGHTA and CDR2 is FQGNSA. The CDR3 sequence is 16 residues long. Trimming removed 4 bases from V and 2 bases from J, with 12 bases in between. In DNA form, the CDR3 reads TGTGCCAGCAGCTCAGAGTACAAGGCTGGGGCCAACGTCCTGACTTTC. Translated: CASSSEYKAGANVLTF.

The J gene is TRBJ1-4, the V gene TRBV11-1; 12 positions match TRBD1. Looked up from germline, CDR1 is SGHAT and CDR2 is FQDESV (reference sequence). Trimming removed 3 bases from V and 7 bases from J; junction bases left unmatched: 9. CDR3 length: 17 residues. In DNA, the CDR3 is TGTGCCAGCAGCTTTTCGACGGGGACAGGGGGCGGTGAAAAACTGTTTTTT. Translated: CASSFSTGTGGGEKLFF.

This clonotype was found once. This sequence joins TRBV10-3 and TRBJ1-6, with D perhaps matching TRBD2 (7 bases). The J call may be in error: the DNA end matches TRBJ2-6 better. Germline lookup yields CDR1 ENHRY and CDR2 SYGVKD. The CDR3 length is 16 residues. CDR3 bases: TGTGCCATCAGTGAGTCGGGGGGGGCGCAAGCCCACGTCCTGACTTTC. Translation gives CAISESGGAQAHVLTF.

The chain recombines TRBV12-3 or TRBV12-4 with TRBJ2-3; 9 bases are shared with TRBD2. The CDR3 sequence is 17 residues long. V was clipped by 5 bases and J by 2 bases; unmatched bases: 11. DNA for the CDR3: TGTGCCAGCAGTCTATCCCCCGGACTAGCGTCCACAGATACGCAGTATTTT. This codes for CASSLSPGLASTDTQYF.

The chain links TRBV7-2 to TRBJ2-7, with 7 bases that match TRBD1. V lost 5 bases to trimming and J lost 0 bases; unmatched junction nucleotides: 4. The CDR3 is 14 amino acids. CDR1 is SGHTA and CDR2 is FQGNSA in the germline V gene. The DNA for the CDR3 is TGTGCCAGCAGCCGGGACAGCCTCTCCTACGAGCAGTACTTC. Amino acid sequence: CASSRDSLSYEQYF.

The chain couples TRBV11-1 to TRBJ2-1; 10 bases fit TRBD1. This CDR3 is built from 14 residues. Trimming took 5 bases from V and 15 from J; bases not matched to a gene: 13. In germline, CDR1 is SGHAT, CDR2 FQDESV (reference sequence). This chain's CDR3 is CASSLIGQGGVRFF. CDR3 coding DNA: TGTGCCAGCAGCCTAATTGGACAGGGGGGAGTCAGGTTCTTC.

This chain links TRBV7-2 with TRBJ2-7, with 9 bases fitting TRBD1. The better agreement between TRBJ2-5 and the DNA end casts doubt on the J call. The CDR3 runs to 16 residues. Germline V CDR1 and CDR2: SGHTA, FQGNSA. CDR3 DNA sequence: TGTGCCAGCAGCCTCGGGACAGGGTTTTTTCGAGAGACCCAGTACTTC. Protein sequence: CASSLGTGFFRETQYF.

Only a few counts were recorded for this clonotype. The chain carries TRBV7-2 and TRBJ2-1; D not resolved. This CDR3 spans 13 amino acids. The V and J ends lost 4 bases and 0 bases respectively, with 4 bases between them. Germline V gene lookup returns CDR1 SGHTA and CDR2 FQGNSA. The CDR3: CASSSGSYNEQFF. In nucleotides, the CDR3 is TGTGCCAGCAGCTCAGGCTCCTACAATGAGCAGTTCTTC.

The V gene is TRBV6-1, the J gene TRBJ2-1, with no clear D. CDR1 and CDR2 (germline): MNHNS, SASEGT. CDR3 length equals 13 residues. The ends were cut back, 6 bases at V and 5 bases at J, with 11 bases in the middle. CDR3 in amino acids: CASSPQPHNEQFF. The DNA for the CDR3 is TGTGCCAGCAGCCCCCAACCACACAATGAGCAGTTCTTC.

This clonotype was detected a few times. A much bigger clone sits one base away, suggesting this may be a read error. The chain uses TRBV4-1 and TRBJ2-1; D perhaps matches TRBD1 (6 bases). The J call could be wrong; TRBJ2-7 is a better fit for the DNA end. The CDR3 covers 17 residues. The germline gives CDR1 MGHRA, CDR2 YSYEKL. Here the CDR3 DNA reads TGCGCCAGCAGCCAAGATTGGGACAAGAGCTCCTACAATGAGCAGTACTTC. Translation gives CASSQDWDKSSYNEQYF.

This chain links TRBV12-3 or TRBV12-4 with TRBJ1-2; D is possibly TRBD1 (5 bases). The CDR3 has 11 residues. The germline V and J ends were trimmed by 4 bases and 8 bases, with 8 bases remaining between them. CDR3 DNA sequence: TGTGCCAGCAGTTCAGGGTACGGCTACACCTTC. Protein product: CASSSGYGYTF.

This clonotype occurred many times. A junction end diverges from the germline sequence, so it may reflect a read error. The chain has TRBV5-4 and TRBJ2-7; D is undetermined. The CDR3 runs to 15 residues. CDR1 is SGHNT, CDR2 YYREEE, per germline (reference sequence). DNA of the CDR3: TGCGCCAGCAGCTTGGACCCGGGTAGCTCCTACGAGCAGTACTTC. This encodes CASSLDPGSSYEQYF.